The 8 T cell receptor beta chains below were found in one sample sequenced in a study of cytomegalovirus exposure and HLA in healthy donors. PCR employed 60 Vbeta and 13 Jbeta primers. Here immunoSEQ multiplex PCR was the method, and the copy in TCRdb shows in-frame clones only, minus some. Here the sample spans tens of thousands of clones, roughly 80% being singletons. Material: PBMCs. The origin of the receptors is a woman aged 40 to 50 in good health and CMV-seropositive.

The rearrangement links TRBV25-1 to TRBJ2-3, with 8 bases that match TRBD1. Germline trimming cut 1 base from V and 3 bases from J; bases unmatched to any gene: 3. Looked up from germline, CDR1 is MGHDK and CDR2 is SYGVNS. The CDR3 covers 15 residues. The CDR3 bases are TGTGCCAGCAGTGAATCCGGGGACAGGACAGATACGCAGTATTTT. Its translation: CASSESGDRTDTQYF.

CDR3: CASSYSGLHQSGTQYF. DNA for the CDR3: TGTGCCAGCAGTTACTCGGGACTACACCAGTCTGGTACGCAGTATTTT. This rearrangement joins TRBV27 to TRBJ2-3; 7 bases fit TRBD2. With V trimmed by 4 bases and J by 8 bases, 15 bases remained unmatched. Germline loops: CDR1 MNHEY, CDR2 SMNVEV (reference sequence). CDR3 length: 16 residues.

The CDR3 DNA follows: TGCGCCAGCAGCTTGGGGGCCGGGACTAGCTACAATGAGCAGTTCTTC. This translates into CASSLGAGTSYNEQFF. V and J are TRBV5-1 and TRBJ2-1, with 8 bases that match TRBD2. The CDR3 is made up of 16 amino acids. From germline, CDR1 is SGHRS and CDR2 YFSETQ. V trimming: 0 bases; J trimming: 3 bases; junction bases outside the gene matches: 5.

A single count supports this clone. The J gene is TRBJ2-1, the V gene TRBV18; D might be TRBD1 (6 bases). Germline V gene lookup returns CDR1 KGHSH and CDR2 LQKENI. Trimming cost V 3 bases and J 7 bases, with 13 bases left between them. The CDR3 has 14 amino acids. CDR3 sequence (DNA): TGTGCCAGCTCACCTCAGCAGGGGTTGAATGAGCAGTTCTTC. It encodes CASSPQQGLNEQFF. The full variable domain, in which reference TRBV18 and TRBJ2-1 provide the parts outside the CDR3, is NAGVMQNPRHLVRRRGQEARLRCSPMKGHSHVYWYRQLPEEGLKFMVYLQKENIIDESGMPKERFSAEFPKEGPSILRIQQVVRGDSAAYFCASSPQQGLNEQFFGPGTRLTVL.

A few counts support this clone. This chain joins TRBV9 and TRBJ2-1; TRBD2 aligns across 15 bases. Trimming took 0 bases from V and 5 from J; bases not matched to a gene: 9. CDR1 and CDR2 (germline): SGDLS, YYNGEE. The CDR3 contains 19 residues. The CDR3 region is CASSVEGTSGRSVNNEQFF. CDR3 nucleotides: TGTGCCAGCAGCGTAGAAGGGACTAGCGGGAGGAGCGTCAACAATGAGCAGTTCTTC.

This clone occurred once. Compared with germline, one end of the junction differs, possibly owing to a read error. The chain couples TRBV2 to TRBJ1-6; unclear D gene. The CDR3 contains 13 residues. Germline values: CDR1 SNHLY, CDR2 FYNNEI. The chain's CDR3 is CASREARNSPLHF. The CDR3 coding sequence is TGTGCCAGCAGGGAAGCCCGTAATTCACCCCTCCACTTT. Filled out from reference TRBV2 and TRBJ1-6, the complete variable domain reads EPEVTQTPSHQVTQMGQEVILRCVPISNHLYFYWYRQILGQKVEFLVSFYNNEISEKSEIFDDQFSVERPDGSNFTLKIRSTKLEDSAMYFCASREARNSPLHFGNGTRLTVT.

The chain carries TRBV11-2 and TRBJ1-2; 9 positions agree with TRBD1. V was pared by 6 bases and J by 7 bases, with 9 bases of the junction left unmatched. Germline lookup yields CDR1 SGHAT and CDR2 FQNNGV. The CDR3 loop spans 14 amino acids. CDR3 amino acids: CASRGTGWHSGYTF. The CDR3 region has the DNA TGTGCCAGCAGGGGGACAGGGTGGCATAGTGGCTACACCTTC. Full variable domain (remainder filled in from reference TRBV11-2 and TRBJ1-2): EAGVAQSPRYKIIEKRQSVAFWCNPISGHATLYWYQQILGQGPKLLIQFQNNGVVDDSQLPKDRFSAERLKGVDSTLKIQPAKLEDSAVYLCASRGTGWHSGYTFGSGTRLTVV.

This clone has only one observation. The chain recombines TRBV10-3 with TRBJ2-7, with 7 bases fitting TRBD1. Unmatched junction bases numbered 4, after V lost 6 bases and J lost 2 bases. This CDR3 spans 13 amino acids. Germline CDR1 reads ENHRY; CDR2 reads SYGVKD. The CDR3 loop is CAISLDRAYEQYF. As DNA, the CDR3 is TGTGCCATCAGCCTTGACAGGGCCTACGAGCAGTACTTC.